This passage covers 27 T cell receptor beta chains from one sample sequenced in a study of cytomegalovirus exposure and HLA in healthy donors. The PCR contained 60 Vbeta and 13 Jbeta primers. Using immunoSEQ multiplex PCR, the repertoire was profiled, and TCRdb retains in-frame clones only, with some absent. Its table lists more than 45,000 clones. Material for sequencing was PBMCs. The receptors originated from a woman between 55 and 75 years old in good health and CMV-seropositive.

The V call is TRBV7-2, the J call TRBJ2-5, with D possibly matching TRBD2 (5 bases). CDR3 size: 13 residues. CDR1 and CDR2 from the germline V gene are SGHTA and FQGNSA. The V and J ends lost 5 bases and 7 bases respectively, with 14 bases between them. CDR3 coding DNA: TGTGCCAGCAGCCCCCCCACTGCGGGGACCCAGTACTTC. Translated, it gives CASSPPTAGTQYF.

This chain connects TRBV5-1 to TRBJ1-5; D gene unclear. This CDR3 is built from 13 residues. Germline CDR1 SGHRS, CDR2 YFSETQ. Between the trimmed V and J ends, which lost 3 bases and 10 bases, there was a span of 14 bases. The CDR3: CASSSGLGLPQHF. The CDR3 DNA follows: TGCGCCAGCAGCTCGGGCCTCGGACTCCCCCAGCATTTT.

This sequence joins TRBV5-1 and TRBJ1-2, with a tentative D call TRBD1 (5 bases). The ends were cut back, 3 bases at V and 2 bases at J, with 11 bases in the middle. Germline V gene lookup returns CDR1 SGHRS and CDR2 YFSETQ. CDR3 length equals 14 residues. The CDR3 spells CASSSGGGNYGYTF. The CDR3 nucleotides are TGCGCCAGCAGCTCGGGGGGGGGAAACTATGGCTACACCTTC.

The rearrangement links TRBV14 to TRBJ2-7; TRBD1 matches at 9 bases. V lost 0 bases, J lost 3 bases, and 6 bases stayed unmatched. The germline V gene encodes CDR1 SGHDN and CDR2 FVKESK. The CDR3 has 16 amino acids. The CDR3 coding sequence is TGTGCCAGCAGCCAAGATTTTGGGACAGGGAACTACGAGCAGTACTTC. This encodes CASSQDFGTGNYEQYF.

The rearrangement uses TRBV16 and TRBJ2-3, with D possibly matching TRBD1 (6 bases). Per the germline V gene, CDR1 is KGHSY and CDR2 is FQNENV. Trimming pared 0 bases from V and 5 bases from J, leaving 9 bases between. This CDR3 contains 14 residues. DNA of the CDR3: TGTGCCAGCAGCCAATCGTTACAGGGAGATACGCAGTATTTT. Translated, it gives CASSQSLQGDTQYF. The whole variable domain, remainder taken from reference TRBV16 and TRBJ2-3, is GEEVAQTPKHLVRGEGQKAKLYCAPIKGHSYVFWYQQVLKNEFKFLISFQNENVFDETGMPKERFSAKCLPNSPCSLEIQATKLEDSAVYFCASSQSLQGDTQYFGPGTRLTVL.

The chain employs TRBV7-6 and TRBJ2-1; TRBD2 matches 10 bases. The CDR3 covers 17 residues. The germline gives CDR1 SGHVS, CDR2 FNYEAQ. The ends lost 1 base at V and 15 bases at J; junction bases unmatched: 18. The CDR3 DNA reads as TGTGCCAGCAGCTTAGAGGCTAGCGGGGGACATGCTGCTCGTCCGTTCTTC. It specifies CASSLEASGGHAARPFF.

This chain connects TRBV27 to TRBJ1-5; D remains unclear. This CDR3 comprises 13 residues. The V end was cut by 6 bases, the J end by 5 bases, with 11 bases between. The germline gives CDR1 MNHEY, CDR2 SMNVEV (reference sequence). This chain's CDR3 is CASSRGQDQPQHF. The CDR3 DNA follows: TGTGCCAGCAGCCGGGGTCAGGATCAGCCCCAGCATTTT.

The gene calls are TRBV18 and TRBJ2-3, with D perhaps matching TRBD2 (7 bases). Between the trimmed V and J ends, which lost 0 bases and 1 base, there was a span of 11 bases. This CDR3 region has 16 residues. Per germline, CDR1 KGHSH and CDR2 LQKENI. The CDR3 nucleotides are TGTGCCAGCTCACCACCGAGGGGGGGGCGCACAGATACGCAGTATTTT. As protein: CASSPPRGGRTDTQYF.

The chain recombines TRBV29-1 with TRBJ1-5; a weak D match, TRBD1 (5 bases). Deletions cut 6 bases from V and 2 bases from J, with 20 bases between. Germline V gives CDR1 SQVTM, CDR2 ANQGSEA. The CDR3 length is 16 residues. The CDR3 spells CSVPSDGGSGNQPQHF. In DNA, the CDR3 is TGCAGCGTCCCATCGGATGGGGGGTCAGGCAATCAGCCCCAGCATTTT.

The chain has TRBV10-2 and TRBJ1-1; no firm D call. V lost 5 bases and J lost 2, with 6 bases in between. The germline V gene has CDR1 WSHSY and CDR2 SAAADI. This CDR3 contains 12 residues. DNA for the CDR3: TGCGCCAGCAGTCGTTCCAACACTGAAGCTTTCTTT. Protein sequence: CASSRSNTEAFF.

This rearrangement joins TRBV19 to TRBJ1-2; weak D call: TRBD1 (6 bases). Germline assignment: CDR1 LNHDA and CDR2 SQIVND (reference sequence). Trimming stripped 4 bases from V and 4 bases from J, with 13 bases between. The CDR3 contains 14 residues. The CDR3 DNA is TGTGCCAGTAGTAGCGGGGGGGCTGGCTATGGCTACACCTTC. Its protein product is CASSSGGAGYGYTF.

This chain links TRBV7-8 with TRBJ1-2; the D gene is possibly TRBD1 (6 bases). This CDR3 has 16 residues. The germline gives CDR1 SGHVS, CDR2 FQNEAQ. The ends were cut back, 3 bases at V and 6 bases at J, with 20 bases in the middle. The CDR3 region is CASSFKSGVPVHGYTF. The CDR3 DNA sequence: TGTGCCAGCAGCTTCAAATCAGGGGTCCCTGTCCATGGCTACACCTTC. Variable domain in full (rest from reference TRBV7-8 and TRBJ1-2): GAGVSQSPRYKVAKRGQDVALRCDPISGHVSLFWYQQALGQGPEFLTYFQNEAQLDKSGLPSDRFFAERPEGSVSTLKIQRTQQEDSAVYLCASSFKSGVPVHGYTFGSGTRLTVV.

The V gene is TRBV19, the J gene TRBJ2-7; TRBD1 agrees at 7 bases. With 3 bases clipped from V and 10 bases from J, the junction kept 12 bases outside the gene matches. This CDR3 region has 14 residues. CDR1 is LNHDA, CDR2 SQIVND, per germline (reference sequence). CDR3 region: CASSMGKGAGYQYF. The DNA for the CDR3 is TGTGCCAGTAGTATGGGGAAGGGGGCAGGTTACCAGTACTTC.

The chain joins TRBV9 to TRBJ2-3; 13 bases agree with TRBD2. The V gene's germline CDR1 is SGDLS and CDR2 YYNGEE. The CDR3 has 16 amino acids. After removal of 4 bases from V and 2 bases from J, the junction contained 4 bases not matched to a gene. CDR3 sequence reads: CASSIGLAGDTDTQYF. DNA of the CDR3: TGTGCCAGCAGCATCGGACTAGCGGGAGACACAGATACGCAGTATTTT.

The genes are TRBV28 and TRBJ2-7; 7 positions match TRBD1. CDR1 is MDHEN and CDR2 is SYDVKM in the germline V gene. This CDR3 region has 14 residues. Trimming removed 9 bases from V and 0 bases from J; junction bases left unmatched: 8. CDR3 amino acids: CASRRQGSSYEQYF. The CDR3 DNA reads TGTGCCAGTCGCCGACAGGGAAGCTCCTACGAGCAGTACTTC.

The chain uses TRBV4-1 and TRBJ2-3; TRBD2 might be the D (5 bases). Germline-derived CDR1 and CDR2 are MGHRA and YSYEKL. The CDR3 sequence is 14 residues long. V shed 2 bases and J shed 8 bases, with 14 bases lying between them. In nucleotides, the CDR3 is TGCGCCAGCAGCCAATTTTCTAGCAAGTGTACGCAGTATTTT. Protein: CASSQFSSKCTQYF.

The CDR3 region has the DNA TGTGCCAGCTCATCCCAGGACTCCTACGAGCAGTACTTC. It translates to CASSSQDSYEQYF. The genes are TRBV18 and TRBJ2-7, with D unclear. The CDR3 is 13 amino acids. The V and J ends lost 5 bases and 0 bases respectively, with 8 bases between them. From germline, CDR1 is KGHSH and CDR2 LQKENI.

The rearrangement links TRBV14 to TRBJ1-1; possibly TRBD1 for D (5 bases). CDR1 is SGHDN and CDR2 is FVKESK in the germline V gene. The CDR3 length is 13 residues. Deletions cut 2 bases from V and 1 base from J, with 5 bases between. DNA for the CDR3: TGTGCCAGCAGCCAACAGGGGAACACTGAAGCTTTCTTT. This encodes CASSQQGNTEAFF.

The chain employs TRBV7-2 and TRBJ2-7, with D possibly TRBD1 on 6 matching bases. V lost 5 bases to trimming and J lost 2 bases, with 13 bases between them. The CDR3 contains 14 residues. Per germline, CDR1 SGHTA and CDR2 FQGNSA. The CDR3 coding sequence is TGTGCCAGCAGCCTAGACAGGCTCGCCTACGAGCAGTACTTC. This translates into CASSLDRLAYEQYF.

The chain uses TRBV25-1 and TRBJ1-5; 11 bases are shared with TRBD1. This CDR3 comprises 16 residues. CDR1 is MGHDK and CDR2 is SYGVNS in the germline V gene. V gave up 2 bases and J gave up 4 bases; unmatched junction bases: 4. The CDR3 region has the DNA TGTGCCAGCAGTGAAACAGGACAGGGGGCGAATCAGCCCCAGCATTTT. The encoded protein is CASSETGQGANQPQHF.

J is TRBJ1-1 and V is TRBV18, with D possibly TRBD1 on 5 matching bases. Deletions cut 6 bases from V and 0 bases from J, with 8 bases between. This CDR3 is built from 13 residues. CDR1 and CDR2 (germline): KGHSH, LQKENI. In nucleotides, the CDR3 is TGTGCCAGCTCCGGGGGGATGAACACTGAAGCTTTCTTT. As protein: CASSGGMNTEAFF.

This rearrangement joins TRBV7-9 to TRBJ1-1; D is undetermined. The V gene's germline CDR1 is SEHNR and CDR2 FQNEAQ (reference sequence). V was clipped by 4 bases and J by 8 bases, with 14 bases between them. This CDR3 spans 13 amino acids. CDR3 bases: TGTGCCAGCAGCTCATACGAAACCGGGGAAGCTTTCTTT. This translates into CASSSYETGEAFF.

The rearrangement links TRBV29-1 to TRBJ2-1; TRBD2 is a possible D gene (7 bases). Germline V gives CDR1 SQVTM, CDR2 ANQGSEA. The CDR3 has 15 residues. Trimming took off 4 bases at V and 6 bases at J, with 19 bases between the two ends. As DNA, the CDR3 is TGCAGCGTTGCCGAGGGGGGAGGGGCAAGCAATGAGCAGTTCTTC. Amino acid sequence: CSVAEGGGASNEQFF.

The rearrangement links TRBV6-4 to TRBJ1-6; 10 bases map to TRBD1. V was clipped by 5 bases and J by 15 bases; unmatched bases: 7. Germline assignment: CDR1 MRHNA and CDR2 SNTAGT. The CDR3 sequence is 13 residues long. CDR3 region: CASSLGQGQFLHF. The CDR3 DNA reads TGTGCCAGCAGTTTGGGACAGGGGCAGTTCCTCCACTTT.

This chain links TRBV9 with TRBJ2-1; 9 nucleotides match TRBD2. V shed 3 bases and J 8 bases; nucleotides not matched to a gene: 6. CDR1 and CDR2 (germline): SGDLS, YYNGEE. This CDR3 spans 14 amino acids. CDR3 DNA: TGTGCCAGCAGCGGGGGACTAGCTACCTATGAGCAGTTCTTC. Its translation is CASSGGLATYEQFF.

This rearrangement joins TRBV11-2 to TRBJ1-6; 9 bases are shared with TRBD1. V was clipped by 1 base and J by 14 bases; unmatched bases: 6. The CDR3 spans 14 residues. Looked up from germline, CDR1 is SGHAT and CDR2 is FQNNGV. CDR3: CASSLGGGTGSLHF. In nucleotides, the CDR3 is TGTGCCAGCAGCTTAGGGGGTGGGACAGGGTCCCTCCACTTT.

This chain links TRBV6-1 with TRBJ2-1, with TRBD1 matching over 9 bases. The trim removed 3 bases at V and 6 bases at J, leaving 9 bases unmatched. The germline gives CDR1 MNHNS, CDR2 SASEGT. The CDR3 consists of 16 residues. The DNA for the CDR3 is TGTGCCAGCAGTGATTTACAGGGGGCTTGGGGCAATGAGCAGTTCTTC. As protein: CASSDLQGAWGNEQFF.